These 25 T cell receptor beta chains share one sample of origin, sequenced in a study of cytomegalovirus exposure and HLA in healthy donors. Amplification used 60 Vbeta primers and 13 Jbeta primers. The repertoire was sequenced with immunoSEQ multiplex PCR; TCRdb's copy has only in-frame clones and lacks some. The table includes about 130,000 clones, 65% to 80% detected once. Sequences were obtained from PBMCs. All receptors come from a woman aged 40 to 49 in good health and CMV-seronegative.

The chain uses TRBV28 and TRBJ1-6, with 8 bases lining up with TRBD1. The CDR3 consists of 17 residues. Germline CDR1 reads MDHEN; CDR2 reads SYDVKM. V trimming: 6 bases; J trimming: 0 bases; junction bases outside the gene matches: 7. The CDR3 here is CASRTDRAHSYNSPLHF. For the CDR3, the DNA is TGTGCCAGCAGAACGGACAGGGCCCACTCCTATAATTCACCCCTCCACTTT.

This chain links TRBV7-9 with TRBJ2-1, with 9 bases matching TRBD1. Germline V gene sequence: CDR1 SEHNR, CDR2 FQNEAQ (reference sequence). V trimming: 5 bases; J trimming: 7 bases; junction bases outside the gene matches: 6. The CDR3 totals 14 residues. The CDR3 protein is CASSVDRGSNEQFF. The DNA of the CDR3 is TGTGCCAGCAGCGTTGACAGGGGGTCGAATGAGCAGTTCTTC.

The chain joins TRBV9 to TRBJ2-1, with a weak D call TRBD2 (5 bases). The CDR3 length is 17 residues. Germline values: CDR1 SGDLS, CDR2 YYNGEE. The V end lost 4 bases, the J end lost 5 bases, and 22 bases lay between the germline ends. CDR3 region: CASSPSRMTGWDNEQFF. CDR3 nucleotide sequence: TGTGCCAGCAGCCCCTCCAGGATGACGGGGTGGGACAATGAGCAGTTCTTC.

V gene TRBV2 combines with J gene TRBJ2-4, with a possible D match to TRBD1 (6 bases). V lost 3 bases and J 0 bases, leaving 12 bases between the germline ends. CDR1 is SNHLY, CDR2 FYNNEI, per germline. The CDR3 length is 16 residues. The CDR3 DNA reads as TGTGCCAGCAGTGACGTGGCAGGGGAAGCCAAAAACATTCAGTACTTC. Protein product: CASSDVAGEAKNIQYF.

The chain carries TRBV27 and TRBJ1-5, with D possibly matching TRBD1 (5 bases). The germline CDR1 and CDR2 sequences are MNHEY and SMNVEV (reference sequence). Deletions cut 2 bases from V and 3 bases from J, with 11 bases between. CDR3 length equals 15 residues. The CDR3 DNA sequence: TGTGCCAGCAGTTTACCCAGGACAAACAATCAGCCCCAGCATTTT. Translated, it gives CASSLPRTNNQPQHF.

The J gene is TRBJ2-7, the V gene TRBV19; TRBD1 agrees at 8 bases. The CDR3 spans 14 residues. Germline V gives CDR1 LNHDA, CDR2 SQIVND (reference sequence). With V trimmed by 5 bases and J by 5 bases, 8 bases remained unmatched. CDR3 bases: TGTGCCAGTAGTTCGCGGCAGGGGGCAAACGAGCAGTACTTC. The encoded protein is CASSSRQGANEQYF.

V usage is TRBV6-5 and J usage is TRBJ1-1, with TRBD1 as a possible D gene (5 bases). The length of the CDR3 is 12 residues. Germline values: CDR1 MNHEY, CDR2 SVGAGI. Trimming removed 10 bases from V and 1 base from J, with 10 bases in between. CDR3 sequence (DNA): TGTGCCACTCGGGGGACGAACACTGAAGCTTTCTTT. Its protein is CATRGTNTEAFF.

As concerns this clone: This same CDR3 is encoded by further DNA sequences in the sample. The chain has TRBV5-6 and TRBJ1-2; D is undetermined. Looked up from germline, CDR1 is SGHDT and CDR2 is YYEEEE. There are 14 residues in the CDR3. Trimming removed 0 bases from V and 3 bases from J, with 9 bases in between. The CDR3 nucleotides are TGTGCCAGCAGCTTGGTGGGCCAGTACTATGGCTACACCTTC. This gives the protein CASSLVGQYYGYTF. Full variable domain (remainder filled in from reference TRBV5-6 and TRBJ1-2): DAGVTQSPTHLIKTRGQQVTLRCSPKSGHDTVSWYQQALGQGPQFIFQYYEEEERQRGNFPDRFSGHQFPNYSSELNVNALLLGDSALYLCASSLVGQYYGYTFGSGTRLTVV.

This chain uses TRBV19 with TRBJ1-1; 11 bases agree with TRBD1. This CDR3 comprises 19 residues. The V gene's germline CDR1 is LNHDA and CDR2 SQIVND (reference sequence). V shed 6 bases, J shed 3 bases, and the junction held 18 bases outside the gene matches. CDR3 DNA: TGTGCCAGTAGAAGAACCCCCGGGACAGGGGGGACCTCGGACACTGAAGCTTTCTTT. The encoded protein is CASRRTPGTGGTSDTEAFF.

The chain has TRBV14 and TRBJ2-7, with D possibly being TRBD2 (6 bases). The V gene's germline CDR1 is SGHDN and CDR2 FVKESK. This CDR3 spans 17 amino acids. Trimming removed 1 base at V and 2 bases at J, with 18 bases between. CDR3 sequence (DNA): TGTGCCAGCAGCCAAGTCCTTGTTATAGCGGCTACCTACGAGCAGTACTTC. It is translated as CASSQVLVIAATYEQYF.

The rearrangement links TRBV5-4 to TRBJ1-5; no clear D. V was shortened by 0 bases and J by 9 bases, with 10 bases between the two germline ends. Germline V lookup: CDR1 SGHNT, CDR2 YYREEE (reference sequence). This CDR3 spans 13 amino acids. Here the CDR3 reads CASSLDSNGPQHF. The CDR3 bases are TGTGCCAGCAGCTTGGACAGTAATGGGCCCCAGCATTTT.

The chain is built from TRBV11-1 and TRBJ2-7; no definite D call. V was pared by 4 bases and J by 3 bases, with 7 bases between. CDR3 size: 12 residues. The germline V gene has CDR1 SGHAT and CDR2 FQDESV (reference sequence). The DNA for the CDR3 is TGTGCCAGCAGCTCATCGGGCTACGAGCAGTACTTC. Encoded protein: CASSSSGYEQYF.

The CDR3 coding sequence is TGTGCCAGCAGTTCCCCTTCGCGCCCCGAGGGCTACACCTTC. Translation gives CASSSPSRPEGYTF. The J gene is TRBJ1-2, the V gene TRBV6-5; D unresolved. Germline loops: CDR1 MNHEY, CDR2 SVGAGI. With 4 bases removed from V and 8 bases from J, the gap between germline ends came to 17 bases. The CDR3 runs to 14 residues.

As to this clone: A junction end diverges from the germline sequence, so it may reflect a read error. The V gene is TRBV13, the J gene TRBJ1-2; 7 positions match TRBD1. Looked up from germline, CDR1 is PRHDT and CDR2 is FYEKMQ (reference sequence). The CDR3 extends over 14 amino acids. CDR3 sequence: CASSLGRGDYGYTF. CDR3 nucleotide sequence: TGTGCCAGCAGTTTAGGCAGGGGGGACTATGGCTACACCTTC. Together with reference TRBV13 and TRBJ1-2, the CDR3 gives the full variable domain: AAGVIQSPRHLIKEKRETATLKCYPIPRHDTVYWYQQGPGQDPQFLISFYEKMQSDKGSIPDRFSAQQFSDYHSELNMSSLELGDSALYFCASSLGRGDYGYTFGSGTRLTVV.

This chain uses TRBV7-6 with TRBJ2-7; 9 bases line up with TRBD2. The CDR3 consists of 15 residues. From germline, CDR1 is SGHVS and CDR2 FNYEAQ. The V and J ends lost 1 base and 3 bases, in that order; junction bases with no gene match: 4. CDR3 amino acids: CASSLDISGGYEQYF. The CDR3 DNA reads TGTGCCAGCAGCTTAGATATTAGCGGGGGCTACGAGCAGTACTTC.

The chain carries TRBV6-1 and TRBJ2-1; the D gene is possibly TRBD2 (7 bases). The V gene lost 2 bases and the J gene lost 9 bases, with 14 bases spanning the gap. This CDR3 spans 14 amino acids. Germline assignment: CDR1 MNHNS and CDR2 SASEGT. CDR3 in DNA: TGTGCCAGCAGTGAACCTCCGGGGGGCATTGAGCAGTTCTTC. Residues: CASSEPPGGIEQFF.

The CDR3 DNA is TGTGCCAGCAGCTCAGGACAGGGGGGTTCACCCCTCCACTTT. Its protein product is CASSSGQGGSPLHF. The chain recombines TRBV7-3 with TRBJ1-6; 10 nucleotides agree with TRBD1. CDR3 length equals 14 residues. Losses at the gene ends were 4 bases for V and 9 bases for J; bases not matched to a gene: 3. CDR1 SGHTA and CDR2 FQGTGA come from the germline V gene.

This chain uses TRBV6-4 with TRBJ1-5, with D perhaps matching TRBD1 (6 bases). The CDR3 extends over 13 amino acids. Germline V gene lookup returns CDR1 MRHNA and CDR2 SNTAGT. V was pared by 4 bases and J by 7 bases, with 11 bases between. The DNA for the CDR3 is TGTGCCAGCAGTGCACAGGGCGGGCAGCCCCAGCATTTT. Its translation: CASSAQGGQPQHF.

The rearrangement links TRBV15 to TRBJ2-5; D possibly corresponds to TRBD1 (6 bases). V lost 5 bases, J lost 9 bases, and 19 bases lay in between. The length of the CDR3 is 14 residues. The germline CDR1 and CDR2 sequences are LNHNV and YYDKDF (reference sequence). Written as DNA, the CDR3 is TGTGCCACCAGCGCCTCGGACAGCCTGAGGGCCCAGTACTTC. Protein sequence: CATSASDSLRAQYF. The full variable domain, completed using reference TRBV15 and TRBJ2-5, is DAMVIQNPRYQVTQFGKPVTLSCSQTLNHNVMYWYQQKSSQAPKLLFHYYDKDFNNEADTPDNFQSRRPNTSFCFLDIRSPGLGDTAMYLCATSASDSLRAQYFGPGTRLLVL.

Details on this clone: At one end, the junction sequence differs from germline, possibly due to a read error. The V call is TRBV7-9, the J call TRBJ2-5, with TRBD2 matching over 12 bases. The V gene's germline CDR1 is SEHNR and CDR2 FQNEAQ (reference sequence). The CDR3 runs 17 residues. CDR3: CASSLALAGGLQETQYF. As DNA, the CDR3 is TGTGCCAGCAGCCTAGCACTAGCGGGGGGCCTCCAAGAGACCCAGTACTTC.

The chain is built from TRBV6-5 and TRBJ1-1; TRBD1 matches 8 bases. In germline, CDR1 is MNHEY, CDR2 SVGAGI. The CDR3 extends over 14 amino acids. The V and J ends lost 7 bases and 4 bases, in that order; junction bases with no gene match: 8. The CDR3 loop reads CASIRGQGGTEAFF. CDR3 DNA sequence: TGTGCCAGCATCCGAGGACAGGGAGGCACTGAAGCTTTCTTT.

The count of this clone is one. This chain connects TRBV28 to TRBJ1-1; D gene ambiguous. CDR3 length: 13 amino acids. V gave up 1 base and J gave up 0 bases, with 3 bases separating them. Per the germline V gene, CDR1 is MDHEN and CDR2 is SYDVKM. CDR3 DNA: TGTGCCAGCAGTTTATCAGTGAACACTGAAGCTTTCTTT. Encoded protein: CASSLSVNTEAFF.

The V call is TRBV4-2, the J call TRBJ1-1; D gene unclear. The germline CDR1 and CDR2 sequences are LGHNA and YNFKEQ. The ends were cut back, 1 base at V and 1 base at J, with 10 bases in the middle. This CDR3 comprises 15 residues. The DNA of the CDR3 is TGTGCCAGCAGCCAAGTGGGAGGAGGGAACACTGAAGCTTTCTTT. Its protein product is CASSQVGGGNTEAFF.

V and J are TRBV6-6 and TRBJ2-5, with 9 nucleotides matching TRBD1. The J segment lost 2 bases and the V segment lost 6 bases, leaving 10 bases of the junction unmatched. Germline-derived CDR1 and CDR2 are MNHNY and SVGAGI (reference sequence). The CDR3 runs 16 residues. The CDR3 nucleotides are TGTGCCAGCAGCCTGGGACAGGGCAGTTTGCAAGAGACCCAGTACTTC. Its translation: CASSLGQGSLQETQYF.

V gene TRBV7-9 combines with J gene TRBJ2-7; 8 bases are a match to TRBD1. The CDR3 length is 16 residues. J gave up 5 bases and V 0 bases, and 9 bases lay outside the gene matches. Germline CDR1 is SEHNR and CDR2 is FQNEAQ (reference sequence). Here the CDR3 DNA reads TGTGCCAGCAGCTTAGCACATCGACAGGGGAGCGACGAGCAGTACTTC. It yields the protein CASSLAHRQGSDEQYF.